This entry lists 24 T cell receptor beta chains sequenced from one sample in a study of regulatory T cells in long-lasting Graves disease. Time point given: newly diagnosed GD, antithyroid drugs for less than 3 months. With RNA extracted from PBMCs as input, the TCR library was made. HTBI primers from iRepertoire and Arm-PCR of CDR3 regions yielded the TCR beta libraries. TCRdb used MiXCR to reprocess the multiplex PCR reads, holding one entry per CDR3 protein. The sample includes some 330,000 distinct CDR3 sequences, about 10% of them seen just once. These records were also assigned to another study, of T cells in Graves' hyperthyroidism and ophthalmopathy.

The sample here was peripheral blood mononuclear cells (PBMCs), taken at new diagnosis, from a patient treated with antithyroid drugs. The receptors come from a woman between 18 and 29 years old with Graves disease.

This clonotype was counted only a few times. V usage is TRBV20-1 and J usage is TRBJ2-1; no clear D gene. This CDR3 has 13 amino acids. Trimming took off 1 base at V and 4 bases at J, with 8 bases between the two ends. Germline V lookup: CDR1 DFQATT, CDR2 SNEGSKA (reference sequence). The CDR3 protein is CSARGVGYNEQFF. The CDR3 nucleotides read TGCAGTGCTAGAGGCGTGGGTTACAATGAGCAGTTCTTC.

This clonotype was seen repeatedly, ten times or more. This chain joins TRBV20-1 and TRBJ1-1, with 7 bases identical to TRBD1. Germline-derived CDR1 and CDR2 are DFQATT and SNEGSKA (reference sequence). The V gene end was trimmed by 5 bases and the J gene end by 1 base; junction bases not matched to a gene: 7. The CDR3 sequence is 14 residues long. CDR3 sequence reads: CSAPRTGANTEAFF. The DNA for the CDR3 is TGCAGTGCTCCCCGGACAGGAGCGAACACTGAAGCTTTCTTT.

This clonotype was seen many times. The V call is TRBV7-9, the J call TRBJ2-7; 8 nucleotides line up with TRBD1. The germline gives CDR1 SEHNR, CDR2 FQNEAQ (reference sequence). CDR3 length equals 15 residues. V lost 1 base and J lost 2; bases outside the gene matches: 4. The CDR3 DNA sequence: TGTGCCAGCAGCTTAGGGGGGGACAGGCCCTACGAGCAGTACTTC. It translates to CASSLGGDRPYEQYF. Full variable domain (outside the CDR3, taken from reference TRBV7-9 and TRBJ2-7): DTGVSQNPRHKITKRGQNVTFRCDPISEHNRLYWYRQTLGQGPEFLTYFQNEAQLEKSRLLSDRFSAERPKGSFSTLEIQRTEQGDSAMYLCASSLGGDRPYEQYFGPGTRLTVT.

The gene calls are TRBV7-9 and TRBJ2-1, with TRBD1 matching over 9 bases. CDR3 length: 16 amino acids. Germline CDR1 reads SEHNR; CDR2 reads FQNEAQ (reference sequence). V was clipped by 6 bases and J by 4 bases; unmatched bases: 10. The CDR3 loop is CASRPDRGANYNEQFF. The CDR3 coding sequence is TGTGCCAGCAGACCGGACAGGGGAGCAAATTACAATGAGCAGTTCTTC. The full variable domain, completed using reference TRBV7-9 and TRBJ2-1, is DTGVSQNPRHKITKRGQNVTFRCDPISEHNRLYWYRQTLGQGPEFLTYFQNEAQLEKSRLLSDRFSAERPKGSFSTLEIQRTEQGDSAMYLCASRPDRGANYNEQFFGPGTRLTVL.

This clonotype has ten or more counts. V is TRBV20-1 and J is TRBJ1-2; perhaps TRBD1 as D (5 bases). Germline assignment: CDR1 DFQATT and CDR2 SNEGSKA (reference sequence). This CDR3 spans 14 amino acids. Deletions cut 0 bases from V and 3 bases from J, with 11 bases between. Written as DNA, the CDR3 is TGCAGTGCTAGAGATTGGGGGAGGGACTATGGCTACACCTTC. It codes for CSARDWGRDYGYTF.

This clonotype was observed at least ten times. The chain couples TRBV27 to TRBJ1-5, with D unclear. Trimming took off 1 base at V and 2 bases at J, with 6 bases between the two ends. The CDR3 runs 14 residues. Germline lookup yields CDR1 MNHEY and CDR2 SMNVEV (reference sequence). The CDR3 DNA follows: TGTGCCAGCAGTTTATTATTCGGCAATCAGCCCCAGCATTTT. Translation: CASSLLFGNQPQHF.

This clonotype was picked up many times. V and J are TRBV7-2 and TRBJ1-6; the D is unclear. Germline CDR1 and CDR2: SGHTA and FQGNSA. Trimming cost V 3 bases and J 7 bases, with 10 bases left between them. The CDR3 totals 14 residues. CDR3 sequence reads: CASSFGTQNSPLHF. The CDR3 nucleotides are TGTGCCAGCAGCTTCGGCACTCAAAATTCACCCCTCCACTTT.

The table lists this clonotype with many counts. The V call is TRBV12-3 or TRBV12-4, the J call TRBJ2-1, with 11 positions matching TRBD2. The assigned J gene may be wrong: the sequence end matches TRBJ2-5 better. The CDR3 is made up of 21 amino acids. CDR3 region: CASSGSSGGLEEIAWEAAQYF. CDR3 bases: TGTGCCAGCAGTGGGTCTAGCGGGGGGCTAGAAGAAATCGCCTGGGAGGCGGCCCAGTACTTC.

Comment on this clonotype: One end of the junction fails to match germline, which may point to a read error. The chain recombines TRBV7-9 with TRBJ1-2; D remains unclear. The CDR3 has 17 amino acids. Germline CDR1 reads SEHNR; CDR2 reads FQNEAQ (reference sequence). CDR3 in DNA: TGTGCCAGCAGCTCTGCCGTTGCGCGGGCGTCTAAGTATGGCTACACCTTC. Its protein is CASSSAVARASKYGYTF. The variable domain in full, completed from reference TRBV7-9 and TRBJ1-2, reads DTGVSQNPRHKITKRGQNVTFRCDPISEHNRLYWYRQTLGQGPEFLTYFQNEAQLEKSRLLSDRFSAERPKGSFSTLEIQRTEQGDSAMYLCASSSAVARASKYGYTFGSGTRLTVV.

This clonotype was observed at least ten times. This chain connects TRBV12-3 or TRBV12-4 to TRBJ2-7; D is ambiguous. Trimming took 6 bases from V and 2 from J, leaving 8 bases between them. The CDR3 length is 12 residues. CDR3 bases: TGTGCCAGCAGATCCGGGCCCTACGAGCAGTACTTC. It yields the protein CASRSGPYEQYF.

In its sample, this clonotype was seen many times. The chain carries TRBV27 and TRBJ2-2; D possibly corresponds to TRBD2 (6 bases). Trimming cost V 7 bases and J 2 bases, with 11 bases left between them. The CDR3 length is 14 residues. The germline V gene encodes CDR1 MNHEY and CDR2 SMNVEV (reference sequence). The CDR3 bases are TGTGCCAGCACCCTTAGCGGCAACACCGGGGAGCTGTTTTTT. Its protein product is CASTLSGNTGELFF.

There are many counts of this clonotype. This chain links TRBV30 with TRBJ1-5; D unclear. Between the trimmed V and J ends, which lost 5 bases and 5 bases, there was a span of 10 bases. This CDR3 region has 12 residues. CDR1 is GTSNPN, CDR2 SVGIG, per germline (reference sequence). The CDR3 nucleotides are TGTGCCTGGGCTGCGGGTCATCAGCCCCAGCATTTT. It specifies CAWAAGHQPQHF.

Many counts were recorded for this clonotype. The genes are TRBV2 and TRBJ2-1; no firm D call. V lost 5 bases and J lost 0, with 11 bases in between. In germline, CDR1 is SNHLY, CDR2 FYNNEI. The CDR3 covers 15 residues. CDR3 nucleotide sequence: TGTGCCAGCAGTATACGTCAGAGCTCCTACAATGAGCAGTTCTTC. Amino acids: CASSIRQSSYNEQFF.

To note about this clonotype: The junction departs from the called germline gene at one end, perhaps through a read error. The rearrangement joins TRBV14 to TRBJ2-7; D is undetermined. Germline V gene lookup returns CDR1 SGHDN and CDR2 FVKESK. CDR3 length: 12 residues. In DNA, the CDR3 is TGTGCCAGCAGCCAAGGGTTCTACGAGCAGCACTTC. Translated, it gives CASSQGFYEQHF.

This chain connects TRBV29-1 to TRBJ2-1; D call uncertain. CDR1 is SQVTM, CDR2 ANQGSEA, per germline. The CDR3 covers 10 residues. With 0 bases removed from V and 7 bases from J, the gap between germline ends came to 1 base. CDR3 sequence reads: CSVEENEQFF. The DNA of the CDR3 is TGCAGCGTTGAAGAGAATGAGCAGTTCTTC.

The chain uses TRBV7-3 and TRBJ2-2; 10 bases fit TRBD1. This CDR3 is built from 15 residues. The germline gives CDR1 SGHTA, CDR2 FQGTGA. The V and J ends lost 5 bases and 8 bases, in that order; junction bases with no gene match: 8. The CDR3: CASSPQTGGWGELFF. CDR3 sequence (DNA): TGTGCCAGCAGCCCACAGACAGGGGGCTGGGGGGAGCTGTTTTTT. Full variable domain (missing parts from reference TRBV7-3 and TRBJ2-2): GAGVSQTPSNKVTEKGKYVELRCDPISGHTALYWYRQSLGQGPEFLIYFQGTGAADDSGLPNDRFFAVRPEGSVSTLKIQRTERGDSAVYLCASSPQTGGWGELFFGEGSRLTVL.

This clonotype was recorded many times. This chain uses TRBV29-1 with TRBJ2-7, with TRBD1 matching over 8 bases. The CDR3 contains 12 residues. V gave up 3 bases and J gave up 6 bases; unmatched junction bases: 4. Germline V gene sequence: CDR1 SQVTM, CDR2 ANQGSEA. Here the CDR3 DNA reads TGCAGCGTTGAGGACAGGGAAGGCGAGCAGTACTTC. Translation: CSVEDREGEQYF.

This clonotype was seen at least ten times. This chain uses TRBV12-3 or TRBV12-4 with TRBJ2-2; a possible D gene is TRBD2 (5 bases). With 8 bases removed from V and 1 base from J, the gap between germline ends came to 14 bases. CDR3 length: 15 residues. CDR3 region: CASLRRPLNTGELFF. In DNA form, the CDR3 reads TGTGCCAGCTTGAGGAGGCCTTTGAACACCGGGGAGCTGTTTTTT.

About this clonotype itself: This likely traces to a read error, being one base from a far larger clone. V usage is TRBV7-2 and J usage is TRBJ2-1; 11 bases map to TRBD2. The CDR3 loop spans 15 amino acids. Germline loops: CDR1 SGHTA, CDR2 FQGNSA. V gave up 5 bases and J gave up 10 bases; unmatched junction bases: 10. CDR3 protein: CASSPASGRLYEQFF. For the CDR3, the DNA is TGTGCCAGCAGCCCCGCTAGCGGGAGGCTCTACGAGCAGTTCTTC.

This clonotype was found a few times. The CDR3 DNA reads as TGTGCCAGCAGCTTATCCTTCTCGGAGGGAGAGACCCAGTACTTC. This translates into CASSLSFSEGETQYF. The chain couples TRBV11-2 to TRBJ2-5; maybe TRBD2 (6 bases). Germline V lookup: CDR1 SGHAT, CDR2 FQNNGV. Trimming took off 2 bases at V and 4 bases at J, with 14 bases between the two ends. CDR3 length equals 15 residues.

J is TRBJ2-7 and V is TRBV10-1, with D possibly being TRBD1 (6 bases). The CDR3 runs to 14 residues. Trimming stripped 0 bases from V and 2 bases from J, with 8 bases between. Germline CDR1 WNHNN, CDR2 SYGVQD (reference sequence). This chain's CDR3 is CASSESYRAYEQYF. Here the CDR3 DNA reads TGCGCCAGCAGTGAGTCGTACAGGGCCTACGAGCAGTACTTC.

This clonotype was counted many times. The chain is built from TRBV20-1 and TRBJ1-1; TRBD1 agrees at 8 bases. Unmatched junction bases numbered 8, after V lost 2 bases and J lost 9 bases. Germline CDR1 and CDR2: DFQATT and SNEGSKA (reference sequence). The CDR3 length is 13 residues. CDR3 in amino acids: CSARQDRVLKAFF. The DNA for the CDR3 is TGCAGTGCTAGACAGGACAGGGTATTGAAAGCTTTCTTT.

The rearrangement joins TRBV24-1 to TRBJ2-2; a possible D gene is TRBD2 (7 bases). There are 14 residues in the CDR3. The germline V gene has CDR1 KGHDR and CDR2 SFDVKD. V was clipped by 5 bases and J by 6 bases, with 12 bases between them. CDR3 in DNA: TGTGCCACCAGTGCCGGGGGGCTCTCCGGGGAGCTGTTTTTT. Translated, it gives CATSAGGLSGELFF.

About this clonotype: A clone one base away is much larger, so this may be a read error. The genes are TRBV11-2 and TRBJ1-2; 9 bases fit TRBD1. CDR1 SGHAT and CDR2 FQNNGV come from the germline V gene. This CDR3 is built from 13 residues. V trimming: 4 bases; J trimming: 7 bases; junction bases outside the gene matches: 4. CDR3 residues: CASSSYRGPGYTF. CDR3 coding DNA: TGTGCCAGCAGCTCATACAGGGGGCCTGGCTACACCTTC. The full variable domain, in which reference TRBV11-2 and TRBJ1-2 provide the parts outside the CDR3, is EAGVAQSPRYKIIEKRQSVAFWCNPISGHATLYWYQQILGQGPKLLIQFQNNGVVDDSQLPKDRFSAERLKGVDSTLKIQPAKLEDSAVYLCASSSYRGPGYTFGSGTRLTVV.